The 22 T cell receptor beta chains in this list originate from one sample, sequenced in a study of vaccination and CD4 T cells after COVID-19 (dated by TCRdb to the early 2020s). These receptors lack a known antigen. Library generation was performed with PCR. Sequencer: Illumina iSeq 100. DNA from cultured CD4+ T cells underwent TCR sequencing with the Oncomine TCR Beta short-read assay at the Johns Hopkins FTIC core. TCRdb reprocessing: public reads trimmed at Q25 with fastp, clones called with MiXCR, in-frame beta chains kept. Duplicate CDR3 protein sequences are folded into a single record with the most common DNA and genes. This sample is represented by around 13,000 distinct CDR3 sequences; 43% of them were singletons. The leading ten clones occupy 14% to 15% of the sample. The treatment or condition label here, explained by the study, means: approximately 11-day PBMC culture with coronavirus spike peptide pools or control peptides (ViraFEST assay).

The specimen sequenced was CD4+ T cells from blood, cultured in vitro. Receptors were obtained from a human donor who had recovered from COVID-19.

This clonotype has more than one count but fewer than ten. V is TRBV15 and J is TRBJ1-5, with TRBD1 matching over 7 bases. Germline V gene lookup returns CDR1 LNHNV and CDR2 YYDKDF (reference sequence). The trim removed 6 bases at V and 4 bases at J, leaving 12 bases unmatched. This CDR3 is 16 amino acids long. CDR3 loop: CATSQGGRGINQPQHF. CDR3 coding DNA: TGTGCCACCAGTCAGGGGGGGCGAGGGATAAATCAGCCCCAGCATTTT.

The CDR3 DNA follows: TGTGCCAGCAGTTCGGAAGGTCTATTAGCTAACTATGGCTACACCTTC. This translates into CASSSEGLLANYGYTF. The chain recombines TRBV6-5 with TRBJ1-2; D is ambiguous. This CDR3 has 16 amino acids. Looked up from germline, CDR1 is MNHEY and CDR2 is SVGAGI. The V end lost 4 bases, the J end lost 0 bases, and 15 bases lay between the germline ends.

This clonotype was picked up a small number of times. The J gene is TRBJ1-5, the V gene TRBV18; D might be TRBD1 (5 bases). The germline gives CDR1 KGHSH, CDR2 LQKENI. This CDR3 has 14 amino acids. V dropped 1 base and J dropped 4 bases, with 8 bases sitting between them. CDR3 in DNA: TGTGCCAGCTCACCACAGGGACCAAATCAGCCCCAGCATTTT. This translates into CASSPQGPNQPQHF.

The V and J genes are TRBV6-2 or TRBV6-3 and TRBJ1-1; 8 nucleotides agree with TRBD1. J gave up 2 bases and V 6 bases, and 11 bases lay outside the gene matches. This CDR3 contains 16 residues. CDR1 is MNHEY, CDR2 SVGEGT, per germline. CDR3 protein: CASSGQGALANTEAFF. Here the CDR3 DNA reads TGTGCCAGCAGCGGACAGGGCGCCCTTGCCAACACTGAAGCTTTCTTT.

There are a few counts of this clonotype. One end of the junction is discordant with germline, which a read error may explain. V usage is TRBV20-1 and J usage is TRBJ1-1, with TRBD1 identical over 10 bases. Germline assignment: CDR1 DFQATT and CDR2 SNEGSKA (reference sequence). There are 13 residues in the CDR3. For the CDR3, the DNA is TGCAGGGCTAGACAGGGGGCAGGAACTGAAGCTTTCTTT. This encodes CRARQGAGTEAFF.

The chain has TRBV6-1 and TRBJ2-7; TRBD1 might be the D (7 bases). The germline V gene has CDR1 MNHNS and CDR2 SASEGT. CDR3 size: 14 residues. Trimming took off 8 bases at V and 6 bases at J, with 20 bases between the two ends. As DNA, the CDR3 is TGTGCCAGCTCCCCAACAGGGGAGGCCGGCGAGCAGTACTTC. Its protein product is CASSPTGEAGEQYF.

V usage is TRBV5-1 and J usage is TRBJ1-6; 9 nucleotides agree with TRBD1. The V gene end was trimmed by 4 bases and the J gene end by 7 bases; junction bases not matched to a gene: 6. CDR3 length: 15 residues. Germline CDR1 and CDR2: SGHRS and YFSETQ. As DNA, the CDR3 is TGCGCCAGCAGCGTCCCCGGGACAGGGAATTCACCCCTCCACTTT. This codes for CASSVPGTGNSPLHF. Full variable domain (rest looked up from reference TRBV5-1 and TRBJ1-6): KAGVTQTPRYLIKTRGQQVTLSCSPISGHRSVSWYQQTPGQGLQFLFEYFSETQRNKGNFPGRFSGRQFSNSRSEMNVSTLELGDSALYLCASSVPGTGNSPLHFGNGTRLTVT.

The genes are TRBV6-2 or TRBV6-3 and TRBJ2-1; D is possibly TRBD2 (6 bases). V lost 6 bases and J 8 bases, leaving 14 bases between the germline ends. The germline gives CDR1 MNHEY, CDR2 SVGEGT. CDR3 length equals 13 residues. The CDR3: CASREGRVDEQFF. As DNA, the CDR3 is TGTGCCAGCAGGGAGGGCCGGGTGGATGAGCAGTTCTTC.

The CDR3 nucleotides read TGTGCCAGCAGCTCCCGGTCGGCCTGGTTAGACGAGCAGTACTTC. This sequence encodes CASSSRSAWLDEQYF. V and J are TRBV7-2 and TRBJ2-7, with D hard to call. The germline gives CDR1 SGHTA, CDR2 FQGNSA. Deletions cut 4 bases from V and 5 bases from J, with 18 bases between. The CDR3 is made up of 15 amino acids.

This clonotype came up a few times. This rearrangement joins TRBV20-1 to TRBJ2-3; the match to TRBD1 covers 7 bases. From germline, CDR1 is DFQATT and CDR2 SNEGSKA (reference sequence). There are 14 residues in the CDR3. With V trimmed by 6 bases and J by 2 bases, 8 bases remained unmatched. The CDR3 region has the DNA TGCAGTGCGCTAGGACAGGAAAACACAGATACGCAGTATTTT. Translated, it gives CSALGQENTDTQYF.

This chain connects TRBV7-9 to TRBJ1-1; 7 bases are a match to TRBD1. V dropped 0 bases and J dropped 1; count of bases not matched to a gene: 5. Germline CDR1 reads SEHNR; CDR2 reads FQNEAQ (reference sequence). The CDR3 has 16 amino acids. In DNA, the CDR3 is TGTGCCAGCAGCTTAGCTACAGGGGATAGGAACACTGAAGCTTTCTTT. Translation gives CASSLATGDRNTEAFF. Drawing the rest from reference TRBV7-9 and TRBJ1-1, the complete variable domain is DTGVSQNPRHKITKRGQNVTFRCDPISEHNRLYWYRQTLGQGPEFLTYFQNEAQLEKSRLLSDRFSAERPKGSFSTLEIQRTEQGDSAMYLCASSLATGDRNTEAFFGQGTRLTVV.

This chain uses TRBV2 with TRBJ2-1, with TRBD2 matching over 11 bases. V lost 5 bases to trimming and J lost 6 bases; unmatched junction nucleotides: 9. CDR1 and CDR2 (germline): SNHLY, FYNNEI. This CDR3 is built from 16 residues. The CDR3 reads CASSLFSGGGGNEQFF. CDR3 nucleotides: TGTGCCAGCAGTCTTTTTAGCGGGGGGGGAGGCAATGAGCAGTTCTTC.

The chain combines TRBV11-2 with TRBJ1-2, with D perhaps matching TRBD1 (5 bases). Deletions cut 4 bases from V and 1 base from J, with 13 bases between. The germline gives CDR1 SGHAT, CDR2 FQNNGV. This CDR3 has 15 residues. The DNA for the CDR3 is TGTGCCAGCAGCTCCGGGACGTACGATAACTATGGCTACACCTTC. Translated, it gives CASSSGTYDNYGYTF.

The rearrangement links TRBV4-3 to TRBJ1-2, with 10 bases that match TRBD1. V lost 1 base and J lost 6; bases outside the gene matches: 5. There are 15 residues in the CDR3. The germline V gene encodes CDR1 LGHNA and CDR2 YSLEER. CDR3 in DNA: TGCGCCAGCAGCCAAGTTCCGGGACAGGGGAATGGCTACACCTTC. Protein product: CASSQVPGQGNGYTF.

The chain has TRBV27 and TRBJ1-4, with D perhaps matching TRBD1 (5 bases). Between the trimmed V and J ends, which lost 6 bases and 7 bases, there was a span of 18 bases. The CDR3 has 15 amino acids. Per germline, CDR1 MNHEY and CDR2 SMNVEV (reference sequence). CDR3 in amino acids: CASRPTPGGGEKLFF. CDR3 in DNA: TGTGCCAGCAGGCCGACTCCGGGGGGTGGTGAAAAACTGTTTTTT.

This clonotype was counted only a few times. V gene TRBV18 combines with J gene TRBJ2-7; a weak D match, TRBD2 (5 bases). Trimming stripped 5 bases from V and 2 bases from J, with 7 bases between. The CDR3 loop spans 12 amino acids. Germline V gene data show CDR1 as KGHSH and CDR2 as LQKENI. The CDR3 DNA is TGTGCCAGCTCATGGAGGCCCTACGAGCAGTACTTC. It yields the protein CASSWRPYEQYF.

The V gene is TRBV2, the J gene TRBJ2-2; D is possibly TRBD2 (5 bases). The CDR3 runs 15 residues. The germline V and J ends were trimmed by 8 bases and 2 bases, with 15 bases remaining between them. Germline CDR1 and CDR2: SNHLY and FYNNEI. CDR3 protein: CASRRPGINTGELFF. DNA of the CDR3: TGTGCCAGCCGACGCCCCGGGATAAACACCGGGGAGCTGTTTTTT.

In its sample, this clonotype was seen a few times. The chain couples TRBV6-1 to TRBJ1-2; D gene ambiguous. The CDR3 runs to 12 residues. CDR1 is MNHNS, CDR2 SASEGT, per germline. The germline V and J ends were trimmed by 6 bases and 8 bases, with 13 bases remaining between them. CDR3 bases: TGTGCCAGCAGCCCACCAAGTGGAGGCTACACCTTC. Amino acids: CASSPPSGGYTF.

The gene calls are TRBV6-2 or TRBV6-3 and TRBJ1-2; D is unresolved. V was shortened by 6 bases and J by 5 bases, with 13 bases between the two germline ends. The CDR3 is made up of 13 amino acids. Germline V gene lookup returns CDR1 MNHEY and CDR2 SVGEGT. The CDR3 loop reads CASSRGRLYGYTF. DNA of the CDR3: TGTGCCAGCAGCCGCGGCAGGCTGTATGGCTACACCTTC.

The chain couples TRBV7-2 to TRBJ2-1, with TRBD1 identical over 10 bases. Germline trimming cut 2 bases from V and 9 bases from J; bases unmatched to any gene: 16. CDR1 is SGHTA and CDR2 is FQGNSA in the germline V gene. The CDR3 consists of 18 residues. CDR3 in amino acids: CASSLRPPQTGGKSEQFF. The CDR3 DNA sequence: TGTGCCAGCAGCTTAAGGCCTCCCCAGACAGGGGGCAAGAGTGAGCAGTTCTTC.

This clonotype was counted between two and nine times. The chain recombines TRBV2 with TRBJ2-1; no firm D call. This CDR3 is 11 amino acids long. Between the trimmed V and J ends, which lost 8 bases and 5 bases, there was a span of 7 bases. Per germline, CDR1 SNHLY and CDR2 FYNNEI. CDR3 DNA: TGTGCCAGCGGTGCGAACAATGAGCAGTTCTTC. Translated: CASGANNEQFF.

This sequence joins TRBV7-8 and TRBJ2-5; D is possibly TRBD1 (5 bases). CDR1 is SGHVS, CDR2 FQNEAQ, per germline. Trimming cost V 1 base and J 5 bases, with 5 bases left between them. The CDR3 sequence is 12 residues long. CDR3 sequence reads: CASSLDRETQYF. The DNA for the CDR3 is TGTGCCAGCAGCTTAGACAGGGAGACCCAGTACTTC.